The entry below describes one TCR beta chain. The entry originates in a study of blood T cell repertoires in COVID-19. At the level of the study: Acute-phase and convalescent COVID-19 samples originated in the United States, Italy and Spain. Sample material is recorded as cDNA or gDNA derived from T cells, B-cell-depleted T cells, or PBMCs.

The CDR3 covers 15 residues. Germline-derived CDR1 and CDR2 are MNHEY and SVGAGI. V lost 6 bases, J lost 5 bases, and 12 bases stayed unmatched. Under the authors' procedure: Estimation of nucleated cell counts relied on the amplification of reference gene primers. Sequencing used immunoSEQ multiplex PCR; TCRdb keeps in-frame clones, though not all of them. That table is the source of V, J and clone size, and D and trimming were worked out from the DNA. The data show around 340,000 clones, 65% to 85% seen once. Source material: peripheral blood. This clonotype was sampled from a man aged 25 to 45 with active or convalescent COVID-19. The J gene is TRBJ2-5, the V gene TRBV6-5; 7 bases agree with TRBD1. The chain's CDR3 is CASSSTGQGQETQYF. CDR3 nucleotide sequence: TGTGCCAGCAGCTCTACCGGGCAGGGACAGGAGACCCAGTACTTC.